Presented here are 25 T cell receptor beta chains from one specimen sequenced in a study of blood T cells in healthy people across ages (dated by TCRdb to the mid-2010s). Receptors were amplified or captured by 5' RACE. Reads for this sample came from an Illumina HiSeq 2500. A second PCR of roughly 6 to 12 cycles was performed with a sample-barcoded 5' primer and a J-beta primer mix. Clones were called with MiXCR by TCRdb after fastp trimmed the public reads at Q25, and only in-frame beta chains were retained. One record per CDR3 amino acid sequence lists the most common genes and DNA. The sample records fewer than 1.5 million distinct CDR3 sequences, approximately 42% of which are singletons. The biggest ten clones account for roughly 7.9% of the sample. Source material: blood. The receptor set was obtained from a woman aged 18-30 years in good health.

The chain uses TRBV7-9 and TRBJ2-7; TRBD1 is a possible D gene (6 bases). The CDR3 is made up of 14 amino acids. From germline, CDR1 is SEHNR and CDR2 FQNEAQ (reference sequence). Trimming pared 7 bases from V and 4 bases from J, leaving 17 bases between. The CDR3, as DNA: TGTGCCAGCACCAGGCCAGGGGCAGTTTACGAGCAGTACTTC. Residues: CASTRPGAVYEQYF. The whole variable domain, filled in from reference TRBV7-9 and TRBJ2-7, reads DTGVSQNPRHKITKRGQNVTFRCDPISEHNRLYWYRQTLGQGPEFLTYFQNEAQLEKSRLLSDRFSAERPKGSFSTLEIQRTEQGDSAMYLCASTRPGAVYEQYFGPGTRLTVT.

The chain combines TRBV12-5 with TRBJ2-7, with TRBD1 identical over 7 bases. Germline assignment: CDR1 LGHNT and CDR2 FRNRAP. The trim removed 1 base at V and 2 bases at J, leaving 11 bases unmatched. The CDR3 contains 17 residues. CDR3 DNA sequence: TGTGCTAGTGGTTTGGCTCTACTTGGGACAGCAACCTACGAGCAGTACTTC. Translated: CASGLALLGTATYEQYF.

This rearrangement joins TRBV7-2 to TRBJ1-2; the D gene is possibly TRBD1 (6 bases). The V end was cut by 1 base, the J end by 5 bases, with 11 bases between. Germline CDR1 is SGHTA and CDR2 is FQGNSA. This CDR3 region has 14 residues. CDR3 loop: CASSLDQGRYGYTF. The CDR3 region has the DNA TGTGCCAGCAGCTTAGACCAGGGGAGGTATGGCTACACCTTC.

This clonotype occurred a few times. V usage is TRBV7-9 and J usage is TRBJ2-3; perhaps TRBD2 as D (7 bases). The germline V gene has CDR1 SEHNR and CDR2 FQNEAQ (reference sequence). Deletions cut 3 bases from V and 4 bases from J, with 17 bases between. The CDR3 is 16 residues long. CDR3 bases: TGTGCCAGCAGCTTGGACCCCGGCGGGGGCCCAGATACGCAGTATTTT. Translating it yields CASSLDPGGGPDTQYF.

The chain recombines TRBV7-2 with TRBJ2-7; 9 bases align to TRBD2. V was clipped by 6 bases and J by 2 bases; unmatched bases: 2. CDR1 and CDR2 from the germline V gene are SGHTA and FQGNSA. There are 13 residues in the CDR3. CDR3 region: CASRSSGAYEQYF. The CDR3 region has the DNA TGTGCCAGCAGGTCTAGCGGGGCCTACGAGCAGTACTTC.

This clonotype was picked up a small number of times. This rearrangement joins TRBV20-1 to TRBJ2-3; 12 bases are shared with TRBD2. In germline, CDR1 is DFQATT, CDR2 SNEGSKA (reference sequence). Trimming took 1 base from V and 2 from J; bases not matched to a gene: 4. This CDR3 has 16 residues. The CDR3 coding sequence is TGCAGTGCTAGAGCCCCTAGCGGGAGGGACACAGATACGCAGTATTTT. It specifies CSARAPSGRDTDTQYF.

In this sample, this clonotype turned up a few times. The genes are TRBV7-9 and TRBJ2-5; D ambiguous. The J call is in doubt because the DNA end fits TRBJ2-7 better. The CDR3 runs to 15 residues. Germline V gives CDR1 SEHNR, CDR2 FQNEAQ (reference sequence). CDR3 region: CASSLEHSRGYEQYF. The DNA for the CDR3 is TGTGCCAGCAGCTTAGAGCACTCCCGTGGGTACGAGCAGTACTTC.

For the CDR3, the DNA is TGTGCCAGCAGCTTAGTAGGAGCGGGGGGGTACAATGAGCAGTTCTTC. Residues: CASSLVGAGGYNEQFF. The gene calls are TRBV7-2 and TRBJ2-1; 10 nucleotides line up with TRBD2. Trimming took 1 base from V and 4 from J; bases not matched to a gene: 4. Per germline, CDR1 SGHTA and CDR2 FQGNSA. The CDR3 covers 16 residues.

This clonotype was counted ten times or more. The V and J genes are TRBV28 and TRBJ2-4, with TRBD1 identical over 10 bases. V gave up 5 bases and J gave up 2 bases; unmatched junction bases: 12. The V gene's germline CDR1 is MDHEN and CDR2 SYDVKM. The CDR3 is made up of 18 amino acids. The CDR3 region has the DNA TGTGCCAGCAGTGCCGCCGGGACAGGGGCTTCGACCAAAAACATTCAGTACTTC. It translates to CASSAAGTGASTKNIQYF.

The rearrangement links TRBV30 to TRBJ2-3; 8 nucleotides match TRBD1. With 3 bases clipped from V and 4 bases from J, the junction kept 6 bases outside the gene matches. Per the germline V gene, CDR1 is GTSNPN and CDR2 is SVGIG (reference sequence). The CDR3 has 14 residues. The CDR3 DNA reads TGTGCCTGGAGACAGGGGGTGGCCGCAGATACGCAGTATTTT. Its translation: CAWRQGVAADTQYF. The full variable domain, completed using reference TRBV30 and TRBJ2-3, is SQTIHQWPATLVQPVGSPLSLECTVEGTSNPNLYWYRQAAGRGLQLLFYSVGIGQISSEVPQNLSASRPQDRQFILSSKKLLLSDSGFYLCAWRQGVAADTQYFGPGTRLTVL.

This clonotype appeared a few times. The rearrangement joins TRBV24-1 to TRBJ1-1; D ambiguous. Trimming cost V 4 bases and J 3 bases, with 11 bases left between them. The germline CDR1 and CDR2 sequences are KGHDR and SFDVKD. The CDR3 length is 14 residues. This CDR3 reads CATSDHGDDTEAFF. The CDR3 region has the DNA TGTGCCACCAGTGACCACGGGGATGACACTGAAGCTTTCTTT.

The rearrangement links TRBV20-1 to TRBJ2-7; 8 bases line up with TRBD1. This CDR3 spans 15 amino acids. After removal of 6 bases from V and 2 bases from J, the junction contained 12 bases not matched to a gene. CDR1 DFQATT and CDR2 SNEGSKA come from the germline V gene (reference sequence). CDR3: CSAVGKGQGTYEQYF. CDR3 bases: TGCAGTGCCGTGGGTAAAGGACAGGGAACCTACGAGCAGTACTTC.

J is TRBJ1-1 and V is TRBV6-5; D not certain. The CDR3 totals 16 residues. Germline V gene sequence: CDR1 MNHEY, CDR2 SVGAGI. With 2 bases removed from V and 1 base from J, the gap between germline ends came to 14 bases. For the CDR3, the DNA is TGTGCCAGCAGTTACGGCGGCCGCGGGCAGAACACTGAAGCTTTCTTT. Translation: CASSYGGRGQNTEAFF.

The table lists this clonotype with a few counts. V is TRBV12-3 or TRBV12-4 and J is TRBJ2-5; TRBD2 agrees at 7 bases. V shed 6 bases and J 2 bases; nucleotides not matched to a gene: 9. The CDR3 extends over 15 amino acids. CDR3 amino acids: CASSPGGTIQETQYF. The CDR3 DNA sequence: TGTGCCAGCAGCCCTGGCGGGACTATACAAGAGACCCAGTACTTC.

The rearrangement links TRBV10-3 to TRBJ1-2; D is perhaps TRBD1 (6 bases). The CDR3 sequence is 14 residues long. Trimming stripped 0 bases from V and 5 bases from J, with 10 bases between. Germline values: CDR1 ENHRY, CDR2 SYGVKD. The CDR3 sequence is CAISESRTAYGYTF. In DNA form, the CDR3 reads TGTGCCATCAGTGAGTCGAGGACAGCGTATGGCTACACCTTC.

This clonotype has just one count. The gene calls are TRBV20-1 and TRBJ2-1; D is ambiguous. The V end was cut by 1 base, the J end by 7 bases, with 11 bases between. Germline CDR1 reads DFQATT; CDR2 reads SNEGSKA (reference sequence). The CDR3 is 13 residues long. CDR3 DNA sequence: TGCAGTGCTAGAGTGATCGAGAAAAATGAGCAGTTCTTC. This codes for CSARVIEKNEQFF.

This chain uses TRBV7-9 with TRBJ2-1, with TRBD2 matching 9 bases. The CDR3 runs 16 residues. Germline lookup yields CDR1 SEHNR and CDR2 FQNEAQ (reference sequence). V gave up 1 base and J gave up 7 bases; unmatched junction bases: 8. The CDR3 reads CASSLEAGGPLNEQFF. The CDR3 nucleotides are TGTGCCAGCAGCTTAGAGGCGGGGGGGCCTCTGAATGAGCAGTTCTTC.

This clonotype was picked up a small number of times. This chain links TRBV12-3 or TRBV12-4 with TRBJ1-2; 10 nucleotides line up with TRBD1. V dropped 6 bases and J dropped 3; count of bases not matched to a gene: 7. The CDR3 is 15 amino acids. The CDR3 DNA follows: TGTGCCAGCAGGCCTTCAGGGACAGGGGACTATGGCTACACCTTC. Its translation is CASRPSGTGDYGYTF.

CDR3 protein: CASSGTGARNQPQHF. CDR3 nucleotide sequence: TGTGCCAGCAGCGGGACAGGGGCCCGCAATCAGCCCCAGCATTTT. V and J are TRBV7-2 and TRBJ1-5; TRBD1 aligns across 10 bases. V lost 5 bases and J lost 2; bases outside the gene matches: 3. CDR1 and CDR2 (germline): SGHTA, FQGNSA. The CDR3 runs 15 residues. The full variable domain, completed using reference TRBV7-2 and TRBJ1-5, is GAGVSQSPSNKVTEKGKDVELRCDPISGHTALYWYRQSLGQGLEFLIYFQGNSAPDKSGLPSDRFSAERTGGSVSTLTIQRTQQEDSAVYLCASSGTGARNQPQHFGDGTRLSIL.

The sample holds a few counts of this clonotype. The chain combines TRBV28 with TRBJ2-3; D may be TRBD1 or TRBD2 (6 bases each). This CDR3 is built from 12 residues. Looked up from germline, CDR1 is MDHEN and CDR2 is SYDVKM. Trimming cost V 6 bases and J 8 bases, with 12 bases left between them. Here the CDR3 reads CASRLKGGTQYF. CDR3 nucleotides: TGTGCCAGCAGGTTGAAGGGGGGTACGCAGTATTTT.

This clonotype has just one count. The genes are TRBV30 and TRBJ2-1, with 7 bases fitting TRBD1. Germline CDR1 and CDR2: GTSNPN and SVGIG (reference sequence). The CDR3 has 14 residues. Germline trimming cut 3 bases from V and 4 bases from J; bases unmatched to any gene: 6. For the CDR3, the DNA is TGTGCCTGGAGCCGGGACAGCGGATACAATGAGCAGTTCTTC. As protein: CAWSRDSGYNEQFF.

The chain is built from TRBV5-5 and TRBJ1-1; 9 bases fit TRBD1. This CDR3 comprises 15 residues. Germline V lookup: CDR1 SGHKS, CDR2 YYEKEE (reference sequence). V was clipped by 1 base and J by 4 bases; unmatched bases: 5. The CDR3: CASSLSTTGGTEAFF. The CDR3 DNA reads as TGTGCCAGCAGCTTGAGCACGACAGGGGGCACTGAAGCTTTCTTT.

This chain uses TRBV29-1 with TRBJ2-1; 9 bases agree with TRBD2. This CDR3 spans 18 amino acids. The V segment lost 6 bases and the J segment 7 bases; nucleotides outside the gene matches: 22. Germline CDR1 is SQVTM and CDR2 is ANQGSEA. The CDR3 region is CSVGKGRRAGGFPNEQFF. The CDR3 region has the DNA TGCAGCGTCGGAAAGGGGAGACGAGCGGGAGGTTTCCCGAATGAGCAGTTCTTC.

This chain joins TRBV7-2 and TRBJ2-7; no definite D call. The CDR3 covers 16 residues. V was cut by 6 bases and J by 7 bases, with 25 bases left in between. Germline V CDR1 and CDR2: SGHTA, FQGNSA. CDR3 loop: CASSRHLYVGYDEQYF. The CDR3, as DNA: TGTGCCAGCAGTCGTCATCTATACGTGGGTTACGATGAGCAGTACTTC.

The V and J genes are TRBV12-3 or TRBV12-4 and TRBJ2-1; the match to TRBD2 covers 13 bases. The end of the DNA aligns better with TRBJ2-7, so the J call may be wrong. The CDR3 runs to 22 residues. The CDR3 region is CATGGLAGKSELTLSSYNEQYF. In DNA form, the CDR3 reads TGTGCCACCGGGGGACTAGCGGGAAAGAGTGAGCTGACCCTTAGCTCCTACAATGAGCAGTACTTC.